These T cell receptor beta chains were read from a single sample in a study of immune heterogeneity within non-small cell lung tumors. TCRdb processed the multiplex PCR reads anew with MiXCR; each CDR3 protein has one entry. Of some 11,000 distinct CDR3 sequences listed, more than 15% are singletons. Material for sequencing was lung tumor tissue. Receptor source: a man between 60 and 75 years old with non-small cell lung cancer. CDR3s include the opening cysteine and the closing phenylalanine or tryptophan. D genes are given only for firm matches. The listing skips clone size in some rows; elsewhere it reads once, few, many or a size class.

abundance	v_gene	d_gene	j_gene	CDR3aa	CDR3nt
medium-sized	TRBV20-1	.	TRBJ2-3	CSASPQADTQYF	TGCAGTGCTAGTCCCCAGGCAGATACGCAGTATTTT
.	TRBV6-2/TRBV6-3	.	TRBJ2-3	CASSQSGSTDTQYF	TGTGCCAGCAGCCAGAGCGGGAGCACAGATACGCAGTATTTT
few	TRBV30	.	TRBJ2-3	CAWSVQDTQYF	TGTGCCTGGAGTGTACAGGATACGCAGTATTTT
few	TRBV5-5	.	TRBJ1-2	CASSLGRLNYGYTF	TGTGCCAGCAGCTTGGGACGGCTTAACTATGGCTACACCTTC
.	TRBV5-1	TRBD2	TRBJ2-3	CASSSGLAPITDTQYF	TGCGCCAGCAGCTCGGGACTAGCGCCAATCACAGATACGCAGTATTTT
.	TRBV7-2	TRBD2	TRBJ2-5	CANSGVVLAGVETQYF	TGTGCCAACAGCGGAGTTGTTCTAGCGGGAGTCGAGACCCAGTACTTC
few	TRBV4-1	.	TRBJ2-5	CASSHPGRETQYF	TGCGCCAGCAGCCATCCGGGCCGGGAGACCCAGTACTTC
.	TRBV3-1	.	TRBJ2-2	CASSLVLAVGTYANTGELFF	TGTGCCAGCAGCCTTGTACTAGCTGTGGGCACTTACGCGAACACCGGGGAGCTGTTTTTT
many	TRBV6-1	TRBD1	TRBJ2-7	CASSSTGAPYEQYF	TGTGCCAGCAGTTCGACAGGGGCCCCCTACGAGCAGTACTTC
.	TRBV20-1	.	TRBJ1-2	CSGAGERNYGYTF	TGCAGTGGCGCAGGGGAGAGGAACTATGGCTACACCTTC
.	TRBV27	TRBD1	TRBJ2-1	CASSVDRGRNEQFF	TGTGCCAGCAGTGTAGACAGGGGGCGCAATGAGCAGTTCTTC
.	TRBV2	.	TRBJ1-1	CASRGGSGVGTEAFF	TGTGCCAGCAGGGGGGGGTCAGGGGTGGGCACTGAAGCTTTCTTT
few	TRBV20-1	.	TRBJ2-5	CSASSDSRGETQYF	TGCAGTGCTAGTTCAGACAGCCGTGGGGAGACCCAGTACTTC
medium-sized	TRBV30	.	TRBJ1-2	CAWRGTGSNYGYTF	TGTGCCTGGAGAGGCACAGGGTCTAACTATGGCTACACCTTC
few	TRBV7-9	.	TRBJ2-7	CASSLLEGGEVSYEQYF	TGTGCCAGCAGCTTGTTAGAGGGGGGCGAGGTATCCTACGAGCAGTACTTC
medium-sized	TRBV30	TRBD1	TRBJ1-5	CAWSTRGNQPQHF	TGTGCCTGGAGTACCAGGGGGAATCAGCCCCAGCATTTT
medium-sized	TRBV30	.	TRBJ1-2	CAWSPNNYGYTF	TGTGCCTGGAGTCCAAATAACTATGGCTACACCTTC
medium-sized	TRBV14	TRBD2	TRBJ2-7	CASSQATGGGWEQYF	TGTGCCAGCAGCCAAGCGACGGGGGGGGGATGGGAGCAGTACTTC
medium-sized	TRBV11-3	.	TRBJ2-7	CASSLRWSYEQYF	TGTGCCAGCAGCCTAAGATGGTCCTACGAGCAGTACTTC
.	TRBV4-2	.	TRBJ2-1	CASSQDGSSYNEQFF	TGTGCCAGCAGCCAAGACGGGAGCTCCTACAATGAGCAGTTCTTC
.	TRBV11-3	.	TRBJ2-3	CAGSLVTGDTDTQYF	TGTGCCGGCAGCTTAGTAACGGGAGACACAGATACGCAGTATTTT
few	TRBV20-1	TRBD1	TRBJ1-1	CSPRTGTGTNTEAFF	TGCAGTCCCAGAACCGGGACAGGGACTAACACTGAAGCTTTCTTT
medium-sized	TRBV11-3	.	TRBJ2-2	CASSFLQNTGELFF	TGTGCCAGCAGCTTTCTTCAGAACACCGGGGAGCTGTTTTTT
many	TRBV19	.	TRBJ1-1	CASSSPNMNTEAFF	TGTGCCAGTAGTAGCCCGAATATGAACACTGAAGCTTTCTTT
medium-sized	TRBV2	TRBD2	TRBJ2-7	CASSEALRGRHEQYF	TGTGCCAGCAGTGAAGCTTTACGCGGGAGACACGAGCAGTACTTC
.	TRBV18	.	TRBJ2-3	CASSPGRTDTQYF	TGTGCCAGCTCACCTGGGCGCACAGATACGCAGTATTTT
medium-sized	TRBV27	TRBD1	TRBJ2-7	CASSLMDRNYEQYF	TGTGCCAGCAGTTTAATGGACAGGAACTACGAGCAGTACTTC
medium-sized	TRBV12-3/TRBV12-4	.	TRBJ1-1	CASSLAADTEAFF	TGTGCCAGCAGTTTAGCGGCGGACACTGAAGCTTTCTTT
medium-sized	TRBV6-1	.	TRBJ1-2	CASRDSNYGYTF	TGTGCCAGCAGAGACAGCAACTATGGCTACACCTTC
.	TRBV3-1	.	TRBJ1-2	CASSQLDDYTF	TGTGCCAGCAGCCAACTAGATGACTACACCTTC
medium-sized	TRBV6-2/TRBV6-3	.	TRBJ2-1	CASILAGGPNEQFF	TGTGCCAGCATCCTAGCTGGTGGACCAAATGAGCAGTTCTTC
many	TRBV3-1	TRBD1	TRBJ1-6	CASSLGQGSGSPLHF	TGTGCCAGCAGCCTGGGACAGGGGTCCGGGTCACCCCTCCACTTT
medium-sized	TRBV12-3/TRBV12-4	TRBD2	TRBJ2-1	CASRSFNGREDEQFF	TGTGCCAGCAGGTCGTTCAACGGGAGGGAGGATGAGCAGTTCTTC
.	TRBV5-1	.	TRBJ2-2	CASSLKGAHGELFF	TGCGCCAGCAGCTTGAAAGGGGCGCACGGGGAGCTGTTTTTT
medium-sized	TRBV2	.	TRBJ2-5	CASRQTGVRQETQYF	TGTGCCAGCAGACAGACGGGAGTTCGCCAAGAGACCCAGTACTTC
few	TRBV5-1	.	TRBJ2-2	CASSLKGADGELFF	TGCGCCAGCAGCTTGAAAGGGGCGGACGGGGAGCTGTTTTTT
medium-sized	TRBV19	.	TRBJ2-3	CASSTGLADTQYF	TGTGCCAGTAGTACCGGTTTGGCGGATACGCAGTATTTT
.	TRBV5-5	.	TRBJ1-1	CASTDPVHTEAFF	TGTGCCAGCACCGATCCAGTGCACACTGAAGCTTTCTTT
few	TRBV12-3/TRBV12-4	.	TRBJ1-4	CASSPRQGGKLFF	TGTGCCAGCAGCCCTCGGCAGGGAGGAAAACTGTTTTTT
.	TRBV5-1	.	TRBJ2-1	CASSLGREFEQFF	TGCGCCAGCAGCTTGGGGCGGGAATTTGAGCAGTTCTTC
.	TRBV6-1	.	TRBJ2-7	CASSESGAIFEQYF	TGTGCCAGCAGTGAAAGTGGAGCTATATTCGAGCAGTACTTC
.	TRBV19	.	TRBJ1-6	CASSIDPGRNSPLHF	TGTGCCAGTAGTATAGATCCGGGAAGGAATTCACCCCTCCACTTT
.	TRBV7-9	.	TRBJ2-1	CASSLVSRTELRFF	TGTGCCAGCAGCTTAGTGAGCCGCACCGAGTTACGATTCTTC
many	TRBV7-2	.	TRBJ1-1	CASSPGHQNTEAFF	TGTGCCAGCAGCCCGGGACACCAGAACACTGAAGCTTTCTTT
.	TRBV5-6	.	TRBJ1-2	CASSFKKGYTF	TGTGCCAGCAGCTTTAAAAAAGGCTACACCTTC